This TCR beta chain was recovered during a study of blood T cell repertoires in COVID-19. Overall study: Acute-phase and convalescent COVID-19 samples originated in the United States, Italy and Spain. The cDNA or gDNA used as material had been derived from T cells, B-cell-depleted T cells, or PBMCs.

Germline loops: CDR1 SNHLY, CDR2 FYNNEI. The CDR3 is 14 amino acids. V was cut by 1 base and J by 6 bases, with 12 bases left in between. The method was immunoSEQ multiplex PCR; TCRdb's version includes in-frame clones alone and lacks a portion of them. There are around 390,000 clones in the sample; approximately 87% occur only once, and 10% lies in the top ten. The sequence was obtained from a woman aged 50 to 60 who had recovered from COVID-19. Sequencing input: PBMCs or T cells enriched from blood (not recorded which). The genes are TRBV2 and TRBJ1-2, with D possibly being TRBD1 (5 bases). CDR3 residues: CASSEEGLAHGYTF. The CDR3 DNA reads TGTGCCAGCAGTGAAGAGGGACTCGCGCATGGCTACACCTTC.